The next 10 T cell receptor beta chains were all read from a single sample in a study of type 1 regulatory T cells. TCRdb re-derived calls from the reads in MiXCR, one entry per CDR3 protein. This sample has 68,000 or so distinct CDR3 sequences, with roughly 50% found just once. What these receptors recognize is not known. Sequencing was performed on cultured non-Tr1 T cells, either the whole culture or a sorted T cell fraction (not recorded which). These receptors were obtained from a human donor in good health.

The V call is TRBV6-1, the J call TRBJ2-5; D perhaps matches TRBD2 (6 bases). Germline V lookup: CDR1 MNHNS, CDR2 SASEGT. CDR3 size: 18 residues. The V end was cut by 6 bases, the J end by 9 bases, with 32 bases between. The CDR3 loop reads CASSEPGLVSSTFLAQYF. The DNA for the CDR3 is TGTGCCAGCAGCGAACCGGGACTGGTTAGCTCCACCTTTCTTGCCCAGTACTTC.

The V gene is TRBV7-9, the J gene TRBJ1-1; D call uncertain. Germline V gene lookup returns CDR1 SEHNR and CDR2 FQNEAQ (reference sequence). V was clipped by 5 bases and J by 5 bases, with 18 bases between them. CDR3 length equals 15 residues. The CDR3: CASSAQRAAGTEAFF. As DNA, the CDR3 is TGTGCCAGCAGCGCTCAACGGGCTGCGGGGACTGAAGCTTTCTTT.

This clonotype was found a few times. The CDR3, as DNA: TGTGCCAGCAGTTCCTGGACAGGGCGCTCTGGGGCCAACGTCCTGACTTTC. It specifies CASSSWTGRSGANVLTF. This chain joins TRBV6-2 or TRBV6-3 and TRBJ2-6; 8 bases match TRBD1. The CDR3 contains 17 residues. V shed 4 bases and J 0 bases; nucleotides not matched to a gene: 5. Germline V lookup: CDR1 MNHEY, CDR2 SVGEGT.

Here the CDR3 reads CSVVEVGSGYEQYF. The CDR3 DNA follows: TGCAGCGTTGTGGAGGTGGGGTCGGGCTACGAGCAGTACTTC. The chain combines TRBV29-1 with TRBJ2-7, with D perhaps matching TRBD2 (5 bases). This CDR3 spans 14 amino acids. Germline V gene data show CDR1 as SQVTM and CDR2 as ANQGSEA. V shed 4 bases and J shed 3 bases, with 16 bases lying between them.

The chain has TRBV4-2 and TRBJ2-7; the D is unclear. V was trimmed by 0 bases and J by 6 bases, leaving 15 bases between them. In germline, CDR1 is LGHNA, CDR2 YNFKEQ. The CDR3 runs to 15 residues. The DNA for the CDR3 is TGTGCCAGCAGCCAAGATGTACGCCAGCCAGGCGAGCAGTACTTC. Its protein is CASSQDVRQPGEQYF.

There are a few counts of this clonotype. The rearrangement joins TRBV11-2 to TRBJ2-7, with D unresolved. The V end was cut by 5 bases, the J end by 3 bases, with 8 bases between. Germline lookup yields CDR1 SGHAT and CDR2 FQNNGV. CDR3 size: 12 residues. In DNA, the CDR3 is TGTGCCAGCAGCCTCGGAAGCTACGAGCAGTACTTC. Encoded protein: CASSLGSYEQYF.

This chain links TRBV6-2 or TRBV6-3 with TRBJ2-3; D gene unclear. CDR1 MNHEY and CDR2 SVGEGT come from the germline V gene. CDR3 size: 13 residues. Trimming removed 2 bases from V and 6 bases from J, with 9 bases in between. CDR3 coding DNA: TGTGCCAGCAGTTACGACGAGTGGGATACGCAGTATTTT. Protein product: CASSYDEWDTQYF.

The V gene is TRBV14, the J gene TRBJ1-5; possibly TRBD1 for D (5 bases). V was trimmed by 1 base and J by 7 bases, leaving 17 bases between them. The CDR3 loop spans 16 amino acids. Germline values: CDR1 SGHDN, CDR2 FVKESK. CDR3 bases: TGTGCCAGCAGCCAAGGTTTCTGGGACGGAGGACAGCCCCAGCATTTT. Its translation is CASSQGFWDGGQPQHF.

The chain uses TRBV5-1 and TRBJ2-3, with TRBD2 matching 7 bases. This CDR3 spans 15 amino acids. Per germline, CDR1 SGHRS and CDR2 YFSETQ. Trimming cost V 7 bases and J 3 bases; bases outside gene matches: 11. CDR3 DNA sequence: TGCGCCAGCCATTTTGGGCGGGGGAGGACAGATACGCAGTATTTT. This codes for CASHFGRGRTDTQYF.

This rearrangement joins TRBV11-1 to TRBJ2-5, with D uncertain. Germline-derived CDR1 and CDR2 are SGHAT and FQDESV (reference sequence). The CDR3 length is 13 residues. The ends were cut back, 3 bases at V and 1 base at J, with 6 bases in the middle. This CDR3 is CASSFGVQETQYF. The CDR3 nucleotides read TGTGCCAGCAGCTTCGGCGTCCAAGAGACCCAGTACTTC.